These 14 T cell receptor beta chains share one sample of origin, sequenced in a study of PD-1 blockade in classical Hodgkin lymphoma. All patients experienced relapse after autologous stem cell transplantation, and brentuximab vedotin exposure was variable. TCRdb's table, derived via immunoSEQ multiplex PCR, lists solely in-frame clones and lacks some. The sample yields around 99,000 clones, roughly 81% seen once. The source material was peripheral blood mononuclear cells (PBMCs), sampled before the second cycle of nivolumab. The receptors here all came from a human donor with classical Hodgkin lymphoma.

The V and J genes are TRBV5-4 and TRBJ2-7, with TRBD2 identical over 9 bases. The CDR3 covers 15 residues. The ends lost 3 bases at V and 3 bases at J; junction bases unmatched: 7. Germline V CDR1 and CDR2: SGHNT, YYREEE (reference sequence). The chain's CDR3 is CASSSSGRIGYEQYF. DNA of the CDR3: TGTGCCAGCAGCTCGAGCGGGAGGATCGGCTACGAGCAGTACTTC.

The chain uses TRBV5-8 and TRBJ2-5; no clear D gene. Germline V gene lookup returns CDR1 SGHTS and CDR2 YDEGEE. CDR3 size: 13 residues. Trimming took 4 bases from V and 4 from J, leaving 11 bases between them. The CDR3 sequence is CASSPIGPETQYF. CDR3 nucleotide sequence: TGTGCCAGCAGCCCAATAGGCCCAGAGACCCAGTACTTC.

The chain employs TRBV30 and TRBJ2-1; 13 bases are a match to TRBD2. The CDR3 spans 13 residues. Per the germline V gene, CDR1 is GTSNPN and CDR2 is SVGIG (reference sequence). V lost 4 bases to trimming and J lost 9 bases; unmatched junction nucleotides: 3. The CDR3 DNA reads TGTGCCTGGAAGGGACTAGCGGGAACTGAGCAGTTCTTC. This translates into CAWKGLAGTEQFF.

The chain joins TRBV10-3 to TRBJ2-5, with D possibly matching TRBD1 (5 bases). CDR1 and CDR2 (germline): ENHRY, SYGVKD. The CDR3 has 12 residues. V was clipped by 6 bases and J by 2 bases, with 7 bases between them. The CDR3 here is CAISDRQETQYF. Here the CDR3 DNA reads TGTGCCATCAGCGACAGACAAGAGACCCAGTACTTC.

This clone was recorded a few times. The chain recombines TRBV7-8 with TRBJ2-3; no clear D. Germline V CDR1 and CDR2: SGHVS, FQNEAQ. Trimming left V 1 base short and J 2 bases short, with 7 bases between. The CDR3 has 14 residues. The CDR3 here is CASSLVQPTDTQYF. In DNA form, the CDR3 reads TGTGCCAGCAGCTTAGTTCAGCCCACAGATACGCAGTATTTT.

The chain carries TRBV6-5 and TRBJ2-7; TRBD2 aligns across 7 bases. Per germline, CDR1 MNHEY and CDR2 SVGAGI. The CDR3 extends over 15 amino acids. J gave up 6 bases and V 2 bases, and 10 bases lay outside the gene matches. For the CDR3, the DNA is TGTGCCAGCAGTTACAGGACTAGTTGGGGCGGCGAGCAGTACTTC. Its translation is CASSYRTSWGGEQYF.

The chain uses TRBV15 and TRBJ2-1, with TRBD2 matching over 12 bases. CDR3 length: 16 residues. Germline CDR1 LNHNV, CDR2 YYDKDF (reference sequence). V trimming: 2 bases; J trimming: 5 bases; junction bases outside the gene matches: 4. The CDR3 reads CATSRLLAGGDNEQFF. Written as DNA, the CDR3 is TGTGCCACCAGCAGACTCCTAGCGGGAGGGGACAATGAGCAGTTCTTC.

The chain recombines TRBV2 with TRBJ2-1, with 14 nucleotides matching TRBD2. CDR1 is SNHLY and CDR2 is FYNNEI in the germline V gene. V lost 5 bases, J lost 6 bases, and 6 bases stayed unmatched. The CDR3 has 16 amino acids. CDR3: CASSRGLAGVGNEQFF. The CDR3 DNA is TGTGCCAGCAGTAGGGGACTAGCGGGGGTCGGCAATGAGCAGTTCTTC. Based on the CDR3 plus reference TRBV2 and TRBJ2-1, the full variable domain is EPEVTQTPSHQVTQMGQEVILRCVPISNHLYFYWYRQILGQKVEFLVSFYNNEISEKSEIFDDQFSVERPDGSNFTLKIRSTKLEDSAMYFCASSRGLAGVGNEQFFGPGTRLTVL.

The chain recombines TRBV4-3 with TRBJ2-1; 15 bases fit TRBD2. The trim removed 2 bases at V and 9 bases at J, leaving 5 bases unmatched. The CDR3 consists of 16 residues. Germline CDR1 and CDR2: LGHNA and YSLEER. In DNA, the CDR3 is TGCGCCAGCAGCCAATCTCCGGGACTAGCGGGAGGTGAGCAGTTCTTC. Protein sequence: CASSQSPGLAGGEQFF.

This clone was seen just once. The V call is TRBV9, the J call TRBJ2-6; TRBD2 aligns across 10 bases. This CDR3 has 19 residues. Germline CDR1 reads SGDLS; CDR2 reads YYNGEE. Trimming took 4 bases from V and 0 from J; bases not matched to a gene: 10. For the CDR3, the DNA is TGTGCCAGCAGCCCCTCTGGACTAGCGGAGTCCTCTGGGGCCAACGTCCTGACTTTC. It specifies CASSPSGLAESSGANVLTF.

The V call is TRBV7-9, the J call TRBJ2-3; 12 nucleotides match TRBD2. Trimming cost V 3 bases and J 2 bases; bases outside gene matches: 12. In germline, CDR1 is SEHNR, CDR2 FQNEAQ (reference sequence). There are 19 residues in the CDR3. CDR3 nucleotide sequence: TGTGCCAGCAGCTTCAATCTAGCGGGAGGGCTTTCTTACACAGATACGCAGTATTTT. Its translation is CASSFNLAGGLSYTDTQYF.

The chain employs TRBV5-1 and TRBJ2-1, with a weak D call TRBD2 (7 bases). The germline V gene has CDR1 SGHRS and CDR2 YFSETQ. The CDR3 consists of 15 residues. With 4 bases removed from V and 4 bases from J, the gap between germline ends came to 15 bases. The CDR3 here is CASSPWEGGYNEQFF. The CDR3 DNA sequence: TGCGCCAGCAGCCCGTGGGAGGGGGGTTACAATGAGCAGTTCTTC. Filled out from reference TRBV5-1 and TRBJ2-1, the complete variable domain reads KAGVTQTPRYLIKTRGQQVTLSCSPISGHRSVSWYQQTPGQGLQFLFEYFSETQRNKGNFPGRFSGRQFSNSRSEMNVSTLELGDSALYLCASSPWEGGYNEQFFGPGTRLTVL.

This clone was picked up many times. As DNA, the CDR3 is TGTGCCAGTAGTATACAGGGACCAGCTGGCTACACCTTC. Protein product: CASSIQGPAGYTF. The genes are TRBV19 and TRBJ1-2; the D gene is possibly TRBD1 (5 bases). CDR1 and CDR2 from the germline V gene are LNHDA and SQIVND (reference sequence). The length of the CDR3 is 13 residues. V lost 2 bases, J lost 7 bases, and 11 bases lay in between.

This clone was detected once. V gene TRBV2 combines with J gene TRBJ2-6; D is possibly TRBD1 (6 bases). Trimming left V 5 bases short and J 4 bases short, with 15 bases between. The length of the CDR3 is 16 residues. The germline V gene encodes CDR1 SNHLY and CDR2 FYNNEI. For the CDR3, the DNA is TGTGCCAGCAGTTTTACGACAGGCACCGGGGCCAACGTCCTGACTTTC. It codes for CASSFTTGTGANVLTF.